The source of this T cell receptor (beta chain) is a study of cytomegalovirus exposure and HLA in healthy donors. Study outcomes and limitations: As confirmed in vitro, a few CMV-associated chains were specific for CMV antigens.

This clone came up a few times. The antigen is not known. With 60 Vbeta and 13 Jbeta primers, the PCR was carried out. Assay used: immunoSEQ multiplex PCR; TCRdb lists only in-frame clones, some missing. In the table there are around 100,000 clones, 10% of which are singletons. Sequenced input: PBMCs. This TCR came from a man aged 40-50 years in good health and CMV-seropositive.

CDR3: CATRRAGTGANVLTF. CDR3 DNA sequence: TGTGCCACCCGGAGGGCCGGGACTGGGGCCAACGTCCTGACTTTC. The chain joins TRBV14 to TRBJ2-6; tentative D call: TRBD2 (6 bases). Germline lookup yields CDR1 SGHDN and CDR2 FVKESK. V was trimmed by 10 bases and J by 2 bases, leaving 15 bases between them. The CDR3 is 15 amino acids.